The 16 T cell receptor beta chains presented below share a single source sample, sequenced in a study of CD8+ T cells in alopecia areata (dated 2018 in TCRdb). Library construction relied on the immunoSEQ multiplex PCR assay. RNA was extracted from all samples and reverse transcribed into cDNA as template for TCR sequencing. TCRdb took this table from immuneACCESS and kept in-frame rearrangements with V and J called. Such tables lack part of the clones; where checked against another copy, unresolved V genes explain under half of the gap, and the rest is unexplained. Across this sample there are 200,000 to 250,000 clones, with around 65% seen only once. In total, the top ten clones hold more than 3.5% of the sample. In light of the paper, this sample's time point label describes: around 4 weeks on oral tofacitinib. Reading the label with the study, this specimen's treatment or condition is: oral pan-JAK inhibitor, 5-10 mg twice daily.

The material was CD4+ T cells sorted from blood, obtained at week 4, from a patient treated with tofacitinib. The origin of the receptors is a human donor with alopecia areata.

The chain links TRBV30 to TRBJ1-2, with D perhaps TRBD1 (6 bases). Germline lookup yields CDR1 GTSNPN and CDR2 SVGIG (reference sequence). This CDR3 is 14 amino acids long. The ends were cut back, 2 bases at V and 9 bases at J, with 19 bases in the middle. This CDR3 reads CAWSPSYQGISYTF. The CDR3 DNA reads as TGTGCCTGGAGTCCATCGTATCAGGGGATTAGCTACACCTTC.

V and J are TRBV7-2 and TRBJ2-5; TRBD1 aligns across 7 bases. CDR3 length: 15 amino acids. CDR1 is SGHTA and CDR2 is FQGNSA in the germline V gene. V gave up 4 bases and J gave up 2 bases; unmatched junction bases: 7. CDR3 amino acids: CASSSYRTGQETQYF. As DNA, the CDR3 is TGTGCCAGCAGCTCCTACAGGACAGGTCAAGAGACCCAGTACTTC. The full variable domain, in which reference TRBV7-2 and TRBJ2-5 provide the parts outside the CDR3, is GAGVSQSPSNKVTEKGKDVELRCDPISGHTALYWYRQSLGQGLEFLIYFQGNSAPDKSGLPSDRFSAERTGGSVSTLTIQRTQQEDSAVYLCASSSYRTGQETQYFGPGTRLLVL.

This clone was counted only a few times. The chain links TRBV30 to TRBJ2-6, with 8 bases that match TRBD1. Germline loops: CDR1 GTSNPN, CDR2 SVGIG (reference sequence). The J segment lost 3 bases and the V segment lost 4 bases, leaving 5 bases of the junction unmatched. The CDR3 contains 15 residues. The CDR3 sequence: CAWNPGGFGANVLTF. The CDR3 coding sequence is TGTGCCTGGAACCCAGGGGGCTTTGGGGCCAACGTCCTGACTTTC.

The DNA of the CDR3 is TGTGCCAGCAGCCCGGGACAGGGGGACACCATATATTTT. Translated, it gives CASSPGQGDTIYF. The rearrangement joins TRBV9 to TRBJ1-3; TRBD1 matches 11 bases. Trimming removed 4 bases from V and 8 bases from J; junction bases left unmatched: 2. The CDR3 sequence is 13 residues long. Germline CDR1 is SGDLS and CDR2 is YYNGEE.

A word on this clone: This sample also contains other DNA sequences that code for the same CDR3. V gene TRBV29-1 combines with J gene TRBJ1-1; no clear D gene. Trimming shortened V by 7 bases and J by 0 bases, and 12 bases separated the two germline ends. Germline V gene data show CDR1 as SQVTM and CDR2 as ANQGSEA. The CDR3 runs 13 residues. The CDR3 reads CSATGFMNTEAFF. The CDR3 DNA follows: TGCAGCGCCACGGGCTTTATGAACACTGAAGCTTTCTTT.

The CDR3, as DNA: TGTGCCAGCAGCCAAGATCTCCGGGACAGATATACTAACTATGGCTACACCTTC. Protein sequence: CASSQDLRDRYTNYGYTF. The J gene is TRBJ1-2, the V gene TRBV4-2, with 7 bases that match TRBD1. V shed 0 bases, J shed 0 bases, and the junction held 10 bases outside the gene matches. This CDR3 spans 18 amino acids. In germline, CDR1 is LGHNA, CDR2 YNFKEQ.

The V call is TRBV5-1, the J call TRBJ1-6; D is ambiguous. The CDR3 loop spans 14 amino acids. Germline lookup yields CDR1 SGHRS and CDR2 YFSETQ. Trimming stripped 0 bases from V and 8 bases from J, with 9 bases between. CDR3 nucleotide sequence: TGCGCCAGCAGCTTGGACATGGTTGATTCACCCCTCCACTTT. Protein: CASSLDMVDSPLHF.

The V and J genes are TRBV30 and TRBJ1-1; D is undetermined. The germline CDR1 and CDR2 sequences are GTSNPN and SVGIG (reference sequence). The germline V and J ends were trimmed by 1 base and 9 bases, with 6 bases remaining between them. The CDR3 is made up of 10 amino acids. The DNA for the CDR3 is TGTGCCTGGAGTGACAAGAAAGCTTTCTTT. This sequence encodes CAWSDKKAFF.

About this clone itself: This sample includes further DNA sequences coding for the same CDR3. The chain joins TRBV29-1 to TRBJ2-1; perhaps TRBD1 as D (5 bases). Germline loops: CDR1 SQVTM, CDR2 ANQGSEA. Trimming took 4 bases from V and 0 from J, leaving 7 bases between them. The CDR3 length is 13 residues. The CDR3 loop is CSVVDSSYNEQFF. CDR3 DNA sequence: TGCAGCGTTGTTGACAGCTCCTACAATGAGCAGTTCTTC.

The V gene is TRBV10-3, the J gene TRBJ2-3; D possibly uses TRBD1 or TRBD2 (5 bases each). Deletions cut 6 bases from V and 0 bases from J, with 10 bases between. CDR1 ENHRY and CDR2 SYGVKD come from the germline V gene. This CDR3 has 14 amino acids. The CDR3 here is CAISGTGSTDTQYF. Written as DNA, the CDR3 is TGTGCCATCAGCGGGACGGGGAGCACAGATACGCAGTATTTT.

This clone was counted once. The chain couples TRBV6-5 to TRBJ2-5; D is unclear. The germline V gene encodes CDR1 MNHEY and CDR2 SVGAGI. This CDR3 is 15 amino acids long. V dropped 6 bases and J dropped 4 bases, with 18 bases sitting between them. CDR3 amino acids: CASSPSVVSGETQYF. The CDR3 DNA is TGTGCCAGCAGCCCCTCCGTGGTCTCGGGAGAGACCCAGTACTTC.

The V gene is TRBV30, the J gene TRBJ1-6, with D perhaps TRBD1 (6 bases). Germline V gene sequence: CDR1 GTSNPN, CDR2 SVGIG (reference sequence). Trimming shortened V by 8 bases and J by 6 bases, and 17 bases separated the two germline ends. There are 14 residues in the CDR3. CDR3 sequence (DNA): TGTGCCACGCGGGGGGCAGGGAGTAATTCACCCCTCCACTTT. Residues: CATRGAGSNSPLHF.

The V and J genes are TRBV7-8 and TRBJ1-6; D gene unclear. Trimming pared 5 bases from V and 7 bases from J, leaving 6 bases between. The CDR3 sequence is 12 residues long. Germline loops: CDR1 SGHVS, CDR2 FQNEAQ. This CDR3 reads CASSRQNSPLHF. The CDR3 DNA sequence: TGTGCCAGCAGCCGACAAAATTCACCCCTCCACTTT.

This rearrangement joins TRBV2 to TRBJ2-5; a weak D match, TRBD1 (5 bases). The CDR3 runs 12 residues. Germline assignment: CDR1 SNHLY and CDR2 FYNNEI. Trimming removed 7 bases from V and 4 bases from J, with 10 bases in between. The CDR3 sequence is CASINRGETQYF. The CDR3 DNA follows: TGTGCCAGCATCAATAGGGGAGAGACCCAGTACTTC.

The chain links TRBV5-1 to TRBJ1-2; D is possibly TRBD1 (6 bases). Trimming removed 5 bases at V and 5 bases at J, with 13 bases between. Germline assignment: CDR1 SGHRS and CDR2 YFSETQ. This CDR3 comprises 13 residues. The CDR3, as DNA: TGCGCCAGCAGAGGGGGATTGGAATATGGCTACACCTTC. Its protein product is CASRGGLEYGYTF.

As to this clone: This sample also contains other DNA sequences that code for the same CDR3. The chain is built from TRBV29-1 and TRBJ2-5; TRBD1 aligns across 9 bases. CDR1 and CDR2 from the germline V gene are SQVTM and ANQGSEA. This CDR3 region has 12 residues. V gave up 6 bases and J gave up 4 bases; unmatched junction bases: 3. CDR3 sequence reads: CSVRGQGETQYF. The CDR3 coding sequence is TGCAGCGTCCGGGGACAGGGAGAGACCCAGTACTTC.